Shown below are 11 T cell receptor beta chains from a single sample sequenced in a study of cytomegalovirus exposure and HLA in healthy donors. The primer mix had 60 Vbeta and 13 Jbeta primers. Clones were read by immunoSEQ multiplex PCR, and TCRdb kept only the in-frame ones, dropping some. The sample consists of roughly 100,000 clones, about 70% of them appearing once. The sequenced material came from PBMCs. The receptors shown here come from a man in his forties or fifties in good health and CMV-seropositive.

The gene calls are TRBV5-1 and TRBJ1-6, with D maybe TRBD1 (5 bases). Germline V gene lookup returns CDR1 SGHRS and CDR2 YFSETQ. The V and J ends lost 1 base and 9 bases respectively, with 8 bases between them. The CDR3 covers 13 residues. This CDR3 is CASSLQGGSPLHF. The DNA of the CDR3 is TGCGCCAGCAGCTTGCAGGGAGGTTCACCCCTCCACTTT.

A single count supports this clone. The chain links TRBV18 to TRBJ2-1; D call uncertain. This CDR3 has 13 amino acids. Germline V CDR1 and CDR2: KGHSH, LQKENI. V lost 0 bases to trimming and J lost 6 bases, with 6 bases between them. CDR3 nucleotides: TGTGCCAGCTCACCACCGGCTAGCAATGAGCAGTTCTTC. This gives the protein CASSPPASNEQFF.

The CDR3 region has the DNA TGTGCCAGCAGTGAAGCCTGGCAGGGAGGGGAAAAACTGTTTTTT. It encodes CASSEAWQGGEKLFF. The chain recombines TRBV6-1 with TRBJ1-4, with D perhaps TRBD1 (5 bases). The V end was cut by 0 bases, the J end by 8 bases, with 13 bases between. Germline V gives CDR1 MNHNS, CDR2 SASEGT. The CDR3 runs 15 residues.

This chain uses TRBV5-1 with TRBJ2-4, with D uncertain. CDR3 length: 14 residues. Trimming cost V 0 bases and J 3 bases, with 7 bases left between them. The germline CDR1 and CDR2 sequences are SGHRS and YFSETQ. CDR3 nucleotides: TGCGCCAGCAGCTTGGACAGCAACAAAAACATTCAGTACTTC. This gives the protein CASSLDSNKNIQYF. Full variable domain (missing parts from reference TRBV5-1 and TRBJ2-4): KAGVTQTPRYLIKTRGQQVTLSCSPISGHRSVSWYQQTPGQGLQFLFEYFSETQRNKGNFPGRFSGRQFSNSRSEMNVSTLELGDSALYLCASSLDSNKNIQYFGAGTRLSVL.

Only a few counts were recorded for this clone. The chain employs TRBV19 and TRBJ1-5; D gene uncertain. This CDR3 has 13 residues. V was trimmed by 6 bases and J by 3 bases, leaving 9 bases between them. Germline V lookup: CDR1 LNHDA, CDR2 SQIVND (reference sequence). CDR3 in amino acids: CASRRSVNQPQHF. For the CDR3, the DNA is TGTGCCAGTAGGAGGTCAGTCAATCAGCCCCAGCATTTT.

The rearrangement uses TRBV11-3 and TRBJ1-4; D may be TRBD1 (5 bases). CDR3 length: 13 amino acids. Germline V lookup: CDR1 SGHNT, CDR2 YENEEA. Trimming shortened V by 7 bases and J by 9 bases, and 15 bases separated the two germline ends. Here the CDR3 reads CASTQGGSQKLFF. In nucleotides, the CDR3 is TGTGCCAGCACCCAGGGAGGATCCCAAAAACTGTTTTTT.

The chain combines TRBV5-1 with TRBJ2-3; D is possibly TRBD2 (6 bases). CDR3 length equals 16 residues. Germline CDR1 and CDR2: SGHRS and YFSETQ. The V gene lost 4 bases and the J gene lost 1 base, with 16 bases spanning the gap. In nucleotides, the CDR3 is TGCGCCAGCAGCGGGGCAGGGCGCGGGGGCACAGATACGCAGTATTTT. This translates into CASSGAGRGGTDTQYF. The full variable domain, its missing parts supplied by reference TRBV5-1 and TRBJ2-3, is KAGVTQTPRYLIKTRGQQVTLSCSPISGHRSVSWYQQTPGQGLQFLFEYFSETQRNKGNFPGRFSGRQFSNSRSEMNVSTLELGDSALYLCASSGAGRGGTDTQYFGPGTRLTVL.

The V and J genes are TRBV19 and TRBJ1-2; 9 bases line up with TRBD1. Per the germline V gene, CDR1 is LNHDA and CDR2 is SQIVND (reference sequence). This CDR3 has 14 amino acids. Trimming removed 4 bases from V and 7 bases from J; junction bases left unmatched: 7. CDR3 loop: CASSNRDRVFGYTF. The CDR3 bases are TGTGCCAGTAGTAACCGGGACAGGGTGTTTGGCTACACCTTC.

The V gene is TRBV5-4, the J gene TRBJ2-5; 9 bases are shared with TRBD1. V lost 0 bases to trimming and J lost 5 bases; unmatched junction nucleotides: 2. The CDR3 extends over 14 amino acids. In germline, CDR1 is SGHNT, CDR2 YYREEE (reference sequence). The CDR3 region has the DNA TGTGCCAGCAGCTTGGCCGGGACAGGGGAGACCCAGTACTTC. Residues: CASSLAGTGETQYF.

The chain employs TRBV19 and TRBJ1-5, with 7 positions matching TRBD1. The CDR3 consists of 13 residues. V dropped 4 bases and J dropped 4; count of bases not matched to a gene: 1. Germline V gives CDR1 LNHDA, CDR2 SQIVND (reference sequence). The CDR3 sequence: CASSTDRNQPQHF. In DNA form, the CDR3 reads TGTGCCAGTAGTACGGACAGGAATCAGCCCCAGCATTTT.

CDR3 nucleotide sequence: TGTGCTAGTAGAACGGGACAGGGGTCGGGGAACACTGAAGCTTTCTTT. It translates to CASRTGQGSGNTEAFF. The V and J genes are TRBV12-5 and TRBJ1-1, with 10 bases lining up with TRBD1. The junction had 10 bases not matched to a gene; V was cut back by 8 bases and J by 1 base. Germline CDR1 and CDR2: LGHNT and FRNRAP. The CDR3 contains 16 residues.